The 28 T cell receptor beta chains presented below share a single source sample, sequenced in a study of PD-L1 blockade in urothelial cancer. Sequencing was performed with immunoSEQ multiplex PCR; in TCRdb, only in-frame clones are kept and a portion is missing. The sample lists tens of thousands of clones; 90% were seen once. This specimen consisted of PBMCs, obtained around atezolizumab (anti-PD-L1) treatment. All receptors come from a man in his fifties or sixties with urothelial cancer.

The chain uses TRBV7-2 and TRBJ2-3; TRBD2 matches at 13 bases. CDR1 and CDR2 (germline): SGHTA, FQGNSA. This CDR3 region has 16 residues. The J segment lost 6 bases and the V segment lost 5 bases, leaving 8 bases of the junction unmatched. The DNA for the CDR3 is TGTGCCAGCAGCCGGACTAGCGGGAGTATGATGGATACGCAGTATTTT. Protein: CASSRTSGSMMDTQYF.

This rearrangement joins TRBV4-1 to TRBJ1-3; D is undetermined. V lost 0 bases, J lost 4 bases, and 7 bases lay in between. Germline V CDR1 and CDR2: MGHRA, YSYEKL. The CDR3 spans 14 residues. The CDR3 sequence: CASSQERRGNTIYF. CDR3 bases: TGCGCCAGCAGCCAAGAACGGAGAGGAAACACCATATATTTT.

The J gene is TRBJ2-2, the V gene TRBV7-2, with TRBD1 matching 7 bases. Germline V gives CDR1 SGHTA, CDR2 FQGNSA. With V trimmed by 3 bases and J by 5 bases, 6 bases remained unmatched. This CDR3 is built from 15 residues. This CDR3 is CASSLTTGNTGELFF. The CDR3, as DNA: TGTGCCAGCAGCTTGACGACAGGGAATACCGGGGAGCTGTTTTTT.

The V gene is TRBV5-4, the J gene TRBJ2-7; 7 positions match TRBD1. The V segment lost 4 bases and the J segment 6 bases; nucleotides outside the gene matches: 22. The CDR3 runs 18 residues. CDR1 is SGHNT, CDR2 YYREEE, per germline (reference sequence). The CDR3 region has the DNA TGTGCCAGCAGCCTGACACCAAACGACAGGGAATTCAGTCTCGAGCAGTACTTC. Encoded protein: CASSLTPNDREFSLEQYF. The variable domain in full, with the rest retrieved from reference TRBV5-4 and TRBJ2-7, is ETGVTQSPTHLIKTRGQQVTLRCSSQSGHNTVSWYQQALGQGPQFIFQYYREEENGRGNFPPRFSGLQFPNYSSELNVNALELDDSALYLCASSLTPNDREFSLEQYFGPGTRLTVT.

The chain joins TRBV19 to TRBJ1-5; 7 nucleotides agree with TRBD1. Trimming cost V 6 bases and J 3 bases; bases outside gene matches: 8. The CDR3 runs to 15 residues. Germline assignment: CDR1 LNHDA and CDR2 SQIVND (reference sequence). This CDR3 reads CASRHQTGANQPQHF. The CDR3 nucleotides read TGTGCCAGTAGGCATCAAACAGGGGCCAATCAGCCCCAGCATTTT. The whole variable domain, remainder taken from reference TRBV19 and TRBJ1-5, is DGGITQSPKYLFRKEGQNVTLSCEQNLNHDAMYWYRQDPGQGLRLIYYSQIVNDFQKGDIAEGYSVSREKKESFPLTVTSAQKNPTAFYLCASRHQTGANQPQHFGDGTRLSIL.

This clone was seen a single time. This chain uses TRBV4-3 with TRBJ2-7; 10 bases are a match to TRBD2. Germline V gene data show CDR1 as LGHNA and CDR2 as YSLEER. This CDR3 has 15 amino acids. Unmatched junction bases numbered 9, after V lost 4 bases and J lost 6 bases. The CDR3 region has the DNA TGCGCCAGCAGCCGCGGCGGGGCTAGCGGGAGCGAGCAGTACTTC. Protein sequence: CASSRGGASGSEQYF.

The CDR3 reads CAWSVNREETQYF. The DNA of the CDR3 is TGTGCCTGGAGTGTAAACCGAGAAGAGACCCAGTACTTC. The gene calls are TRBV30 and TRBJ2-5, with no clear D. Germline values: CDR1 GTSNPN, CDR2 SVGIG (reference sequence). The CDR3 spans 13 residues. With 0 bases removed from V and 3 bases from J, the gap between germline ends came to 8 bases.

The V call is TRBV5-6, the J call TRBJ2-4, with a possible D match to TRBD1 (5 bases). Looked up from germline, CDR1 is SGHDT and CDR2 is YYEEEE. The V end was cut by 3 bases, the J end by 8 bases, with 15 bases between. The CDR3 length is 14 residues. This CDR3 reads CASSSPQGGDIQYF. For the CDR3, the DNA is TGTGCCAGCAGCTCCCCCCAGGGTGGAGACATTCAGTACTTC.

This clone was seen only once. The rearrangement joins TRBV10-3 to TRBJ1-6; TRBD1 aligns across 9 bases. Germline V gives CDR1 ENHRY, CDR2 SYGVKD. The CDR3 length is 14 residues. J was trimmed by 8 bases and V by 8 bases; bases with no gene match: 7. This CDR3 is CAIGSGQGHSPLHF. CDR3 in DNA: TGTGCCATCGGGTCGGGACAGGGTCATTCACCCCTCCACTTT.

The CDR3 reads CASSYGSGGTDTQYF. The CDR3 coding sequence is TGTGCCAGCAGCTACGGTAGCGGGGGCACAGATACGCAGTATTTT. This chain connects TRBV4-2 to TRBJ2-3; 8 nucleotides match TRBD2. The CDR3 has 15 residues. V was pared by 5 bases and J by 1 base, with 5 bases of the junction left unmatched. Germline loops: CDR1 LGHNA, CDR2 YNFKEQ.

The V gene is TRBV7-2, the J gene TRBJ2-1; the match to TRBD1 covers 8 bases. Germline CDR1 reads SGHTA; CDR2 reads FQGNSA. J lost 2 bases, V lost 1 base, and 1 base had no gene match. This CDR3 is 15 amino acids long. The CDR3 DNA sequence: TGTGCCAGCAGCTTAGACAGGGGGGCCTACAATGAGCAGTTCTTC. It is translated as CASSLDRGAYNEQFF.

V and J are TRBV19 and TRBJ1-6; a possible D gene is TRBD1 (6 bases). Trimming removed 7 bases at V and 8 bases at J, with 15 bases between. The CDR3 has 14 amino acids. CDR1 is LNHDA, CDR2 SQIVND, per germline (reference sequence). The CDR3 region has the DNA TGTGCCAGTACCTCAACAGGGTTCGATTCACCCCTCCACTTT. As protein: CASTSTGFDSPLHF.

In nucleotides, the CDR3 is TGTGCCAGCTCACCAACTATCTCTGGAAACACCATATATTTT. The encoded protein is CASSPTISGNTIYF. This chain connects TRBV18 to TRBJ1-3; D is unclear. From germline, CDR1 is KGHSH and CDR2 LQKENI. This CDR3 is 14 amino acids long. Trimming stripped 2 bases from V and 0 bases from J, with 5 bases between.

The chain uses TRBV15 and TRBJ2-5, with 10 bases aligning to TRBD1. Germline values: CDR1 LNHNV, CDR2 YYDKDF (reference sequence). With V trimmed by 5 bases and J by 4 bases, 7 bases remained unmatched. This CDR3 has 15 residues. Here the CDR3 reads CATSEPTGGGETQYF. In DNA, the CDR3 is TGTGCCACCAGCGAACCGACAGGGGGCGGAGAGACCCAGTACTTC.

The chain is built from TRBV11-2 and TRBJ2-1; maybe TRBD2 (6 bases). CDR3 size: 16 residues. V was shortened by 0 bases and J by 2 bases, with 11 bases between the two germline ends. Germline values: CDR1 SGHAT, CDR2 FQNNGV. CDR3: CASSLEVAVAYNEQFF. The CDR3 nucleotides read TGTGCCAGCAGCTTAGAGGTAGCGGTTGCCTACAATGAGCAGTTCTTC.

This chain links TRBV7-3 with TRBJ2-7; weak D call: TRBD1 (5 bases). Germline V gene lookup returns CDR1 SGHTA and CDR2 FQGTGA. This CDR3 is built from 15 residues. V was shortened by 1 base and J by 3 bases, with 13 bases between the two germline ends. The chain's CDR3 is CASSLKGSRDYEQYF. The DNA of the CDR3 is TGTGCCAGCAGCTTAAAGGGGTCGAGAGACTACGAGCAGTACTTC.

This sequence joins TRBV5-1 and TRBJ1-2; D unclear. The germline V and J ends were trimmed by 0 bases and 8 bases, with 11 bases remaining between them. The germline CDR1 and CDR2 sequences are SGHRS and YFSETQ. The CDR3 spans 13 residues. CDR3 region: CASSLESGAGYTF. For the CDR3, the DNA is TGCGCCAGCAGCTTGGAAAGCGGAGCGGGCTACACCTTC.

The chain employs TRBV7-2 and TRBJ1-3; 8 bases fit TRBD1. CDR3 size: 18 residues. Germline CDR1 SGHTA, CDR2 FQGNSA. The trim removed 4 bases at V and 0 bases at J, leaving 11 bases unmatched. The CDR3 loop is CASSSNPGQGVSGNTIYF. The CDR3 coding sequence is TGTGCCAGCAGCTCAAACCCCGGACAGGGTGTCTCTGGAAACACCATATATTTT.

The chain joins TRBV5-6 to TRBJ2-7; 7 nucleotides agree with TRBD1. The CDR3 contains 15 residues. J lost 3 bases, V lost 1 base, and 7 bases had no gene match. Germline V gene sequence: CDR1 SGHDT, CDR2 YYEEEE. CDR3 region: CASSLMNQGDYEQYF. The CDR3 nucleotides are TGTGCCAGCAGCTTGATGAATCAGGGGGACTACGAGCAGTACTTC.

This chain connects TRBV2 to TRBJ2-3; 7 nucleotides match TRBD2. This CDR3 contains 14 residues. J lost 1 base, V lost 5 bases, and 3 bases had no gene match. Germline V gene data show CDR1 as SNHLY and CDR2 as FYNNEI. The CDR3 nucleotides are TGTGCCAGCAGTTGGCTAGCGGGCACAGATACGCAGTATTTT. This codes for CASSWLAGTDTQYF.

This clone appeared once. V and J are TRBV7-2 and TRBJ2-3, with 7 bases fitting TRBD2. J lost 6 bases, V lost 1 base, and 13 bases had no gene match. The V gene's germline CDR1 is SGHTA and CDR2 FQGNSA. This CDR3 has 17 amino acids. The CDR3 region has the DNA TGTGCCAGCAGCTTAGGCTTTGGGACTATTATACTCGATACGCAGTATTTT. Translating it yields CASSLGFGTIILDTQYF.

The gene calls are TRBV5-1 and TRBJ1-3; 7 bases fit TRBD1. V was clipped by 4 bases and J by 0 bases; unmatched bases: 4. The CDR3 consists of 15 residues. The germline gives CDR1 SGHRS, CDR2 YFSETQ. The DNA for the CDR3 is TGCGCCAGCAGCCTGACAGGGCCCTCTGGAAACACCATATATTTT. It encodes CASSLTGPSGNTIYF.

CDR3 DNA: TGTGCCAGCAGCGACACTAGCGGGAGTCCTCTAGATACGCAGTATTTT. This translates into CASSDTSGSPLDTQYF. The chain links TRBV9 to TRBJ2-3; TRBD2 agrees at 11 bases. CDR3 length: 16 amino acids. Germline lookup yields CDR1 SGDLS and CDR2 YYNGEE. V shed 3 bases, J shed 5 bases, and the junction held 8 bases outside the gene matches. The whole variable domain, filled in from reference TRBV9 and TRBJ2-3, reads DSGVTQTPKHLITATGQRVTLRCSPRSGDLSVYWYQQSLDQGLQFLIQYYNGEERAKGNILERFSAQQFPDLHSELNLSSLELGDSALYFCASSDTSGSPLDTQYFGPGTRLTVL.

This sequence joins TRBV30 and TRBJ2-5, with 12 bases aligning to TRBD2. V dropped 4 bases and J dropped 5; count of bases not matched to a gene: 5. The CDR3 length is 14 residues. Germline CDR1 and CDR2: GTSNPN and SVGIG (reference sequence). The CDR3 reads CAWTTLAGGETQYF. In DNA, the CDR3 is TGTGCCTGGACCACCCTAGCGGGAGGGGAGACCCAGTACTTC.

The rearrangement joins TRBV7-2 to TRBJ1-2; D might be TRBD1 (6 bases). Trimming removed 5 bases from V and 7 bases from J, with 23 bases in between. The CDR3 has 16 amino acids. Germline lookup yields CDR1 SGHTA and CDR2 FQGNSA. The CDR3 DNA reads TGTGCCAGCAGCCCGGGCGGCCAAGGGGGTTCCCTTGGCTACACCTTC. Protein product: CASSPGGQGGSLGYTF. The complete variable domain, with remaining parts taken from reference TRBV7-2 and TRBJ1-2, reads GAGVSQSPSNKVTEKGKDVELRCDPISGHTALYWYRQSLGQGLEFLIYFQGNSAPDKSGLPSDRFSAERTGGSVSTLTIQRTQQEDSAVYLCASSPGGQGGSLGYTFGSGTRLTVV.

DNA of the CDR3: TGTGCCAGCAGCGCGGTATTCTACGAGCAGTACTTC. This sequence encodes CASSAVFYEQYF. The chain has TRBV5-5 and TRBJ2-7; D unclear. Germline CDR1 is SGHKS and CDR2 is YYEKEE (reference sequence). Trimming cost V 4 bases and J 3 bases, with 8 bases left between them. This CDR3 is 12 amino acids long.

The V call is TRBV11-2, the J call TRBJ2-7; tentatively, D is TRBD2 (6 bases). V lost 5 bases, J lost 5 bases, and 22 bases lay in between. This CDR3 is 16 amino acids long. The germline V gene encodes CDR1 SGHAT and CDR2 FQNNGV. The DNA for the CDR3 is TGTGCCAGCAGCCCCCTCCAGAGGAGGGGACGCCACGAGCAGTACTTC. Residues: CASSPLQRRGRHEQYF.

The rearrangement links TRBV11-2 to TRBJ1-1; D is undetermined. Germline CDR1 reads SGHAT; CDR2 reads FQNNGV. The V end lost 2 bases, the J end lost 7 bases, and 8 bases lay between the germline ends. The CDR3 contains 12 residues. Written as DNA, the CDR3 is TGTGCCAGCAGCTTACCGCCCAGTGAAGCTTTCTTT. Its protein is CASSLPPSEAFF.